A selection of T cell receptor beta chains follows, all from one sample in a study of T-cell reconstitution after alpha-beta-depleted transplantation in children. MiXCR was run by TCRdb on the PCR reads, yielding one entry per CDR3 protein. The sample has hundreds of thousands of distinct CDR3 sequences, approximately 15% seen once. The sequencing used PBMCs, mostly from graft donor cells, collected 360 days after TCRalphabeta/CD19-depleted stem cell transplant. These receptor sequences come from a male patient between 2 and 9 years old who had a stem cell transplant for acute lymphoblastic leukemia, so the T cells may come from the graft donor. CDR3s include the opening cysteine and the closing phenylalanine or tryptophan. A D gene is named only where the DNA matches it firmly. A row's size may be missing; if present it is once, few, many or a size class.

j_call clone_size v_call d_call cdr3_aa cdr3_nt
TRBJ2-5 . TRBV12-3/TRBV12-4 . CASSRTEKGLQYF TGTGCCAGCAGTCGGACAGAAAAGGGGCTCCAGTACTTC
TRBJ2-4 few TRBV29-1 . CSVQSIVKNIQYF TGCAGCGTTCAATCCATAGTCAAAAACATTCAGTACTTC
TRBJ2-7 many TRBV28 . CASSPGTRLYEQYF TGTGCCAGCAGTCCCGGGACTCGCCTCTACGAGCAGTACTTC
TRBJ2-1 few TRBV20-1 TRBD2 CSALIVSGGASEQFF TGCAGTGCCCTCATCGTTAGCGGGGGGGCCAGTGAGCAGTTCTTC
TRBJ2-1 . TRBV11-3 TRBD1 CASSPGQGWGEQFF TGTGCCAGCAGCCCCGGACAGGGTTGGGGTGAGCAGTTCTTC
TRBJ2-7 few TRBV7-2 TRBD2 CASSRQLAGVPYEQYF TGTGCCAGCAGCCGACAACTAGCGGGAGTCCCCTACGAGCAGTACTTC
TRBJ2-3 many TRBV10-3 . CAISESTGYTDTQYF TGTGCCATCAGTGAGTCGACGGGTTACACAGATACGCAGTATTTT
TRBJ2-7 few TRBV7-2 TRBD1 CASSLRGGTGGNEQYF TGTGCCAGCAGCTTAAGAGGGGGGACAGGGGGCAACGAGCAGTACTTC
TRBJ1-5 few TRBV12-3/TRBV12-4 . CASRSALFDNQPQHF TGTGCCAGCAGAAGTGCGCTATTTGACAATCAGCCCCAGCATTTT
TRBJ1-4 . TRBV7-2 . CASSPRRGEKLFF TGTGCCAGCAGCCCCCGAAGAGGAGAAAAACTGTTTTTT
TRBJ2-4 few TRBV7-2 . CASSLVPGEADIQYF TGTGCCAGCAGCTTAGTTCCAGGGGAGGCGGACATTCAGTACTTC
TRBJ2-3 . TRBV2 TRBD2 CASKRQAGGTDTQYF TGTGCCAGCAAACGCCAAGCGGGGGGCACAGATACGCAGTATTTT
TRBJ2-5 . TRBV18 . CASSPDLGRETQYF TGTGCCAGCTCACCAGACTTAGGACGGGAGACCCAGTACTTC
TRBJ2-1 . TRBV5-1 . CASSLEAEQFF TGCGCCAGCAGCTTAGAGGCAGAGCAGTTCTTC